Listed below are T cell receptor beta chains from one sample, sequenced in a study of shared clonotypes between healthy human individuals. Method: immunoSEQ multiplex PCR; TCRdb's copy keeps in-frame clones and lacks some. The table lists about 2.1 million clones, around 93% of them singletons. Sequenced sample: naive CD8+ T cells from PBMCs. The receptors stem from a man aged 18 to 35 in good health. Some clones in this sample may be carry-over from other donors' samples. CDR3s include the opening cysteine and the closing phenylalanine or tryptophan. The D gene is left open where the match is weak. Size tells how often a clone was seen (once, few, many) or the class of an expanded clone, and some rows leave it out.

cdr3_aa: CASSSGTRIGELFF
cdr3_nt: TGTGCCAGCAGCTCGGGGACTAGAATCGGGGAGCTGTTTTTT
clone_size: NA
v_call: TRBV13
d_call: TRBD2
j_call: TRBJ2-2

cdr3_aa: CASSHGPSRVAGEETQYF
cdr3_nt: TGTGCCAGCAGCCACGGCCCCTCCCGGGTAGCGGGAGAAGAGACCCAGTACTTC
clone_size: NA
v_call: TRBV4-2
d_call: TRBD2
j_call: TRBJ2-5

cdr3_aa: CASSTGVMNTEAFF
cdr3_nt: TGTGCCAGCAGTACAGGGGTTATGAACACTGAAGCTTTCTTT
clone_size: NA
v_call: TRBV27
d_call: TRBD1
j_call: TRBJ1-1

cdr3_aa: CASSTDARVGYTF
cdr3_nt: TGTGCCAGTAGTACGGATGCTCGGGTTGGCTACACCTTC
clone_size: once
v_call: TRBV19
d_call: NA
j_call: TRBJ1-2

cdr3_aa: CASSNYSGGVDTQYF
cdr3_nt: TGTGCCAGCAGCAACTACTCGGGAGGGGTAGATACGCAGTATTTT
clone_size: NA
v_call: TRBV7-3
d_call: TRBD2
j_call: TRBJ2-3

cdr3_aa: CASSDGINQPQHF
cdr3_nt: TGTGCCAGCAGTGACGGGATCAATCAGCCCCAGCATTTT
clone_size: NA
v_call: TRBV6-4
d_call: NA
j_call: TRBJ1-5

cdr3_aa: CASSLSKIIGELFF
cdr3_nt: TGTGCCAGCAGTTTATCAAAGATCATCGGGGAGCTGTTTTTT
clone_size: NA
v_call: TRBV27
d_call: NA
j_call: TRBJ2-2

cdr3_aa: CASISYRESSYNEQFF
cdr3_nt: TGTGCCAGCATTTCTTATCGGGAGAGCTCCTACAATGAGCAGTTCTTC
clone_size: NA
v_call: TRBV28
d_call: NA
j_call: TRBJ2-1

cdr3_aa: CASSPRESAYNEQFF
cdr3_nt: TGCGCCAGCAGCCCCCGGGAGTCCGCTTACAATGAGCAGTTCTTC
clone_size: NA
v_call: TRBV4-1
d_call: NA
j_call: TRBJ2-1

cdr3_aa: CASSKGPPHTNQPQHF
cdr3_nt: TGTGCCAGTAGTAAAGGGCCCCCGCATACCAATCAGCCCCAGCATTTT
clone_size: once
v_call: TRBV19
d_call: NA
j_call: TRBJ1-5

cdr3_aa: CASSQDWQGSYTF
cdr3_nt: TGTGCCAGCAGCCAAGATTGGCAGGGATCCTACACCTTC
clone_size: NA
v_call: TRBV14
d_call: NA
j_call: TRBJ1-2

cdr3_aa: CSVRWTTYNEQFF
cdr3_nt: TGCAGCGTTCGCTGGACCACCTACAATGAGCAGTTCTTC
clone_size: NA
v_call: TRBV29-1
d_call: NA
j_call: TRBJ2-1

cdr3_aa: CSVPTREINNEQFF
cdr3_nt: TGCAGCGTCCCAACCCGTGAGATAAACAATGAGCAGTTCTTC
clone_size: NA
v_call: TRBV29-1
d_call: NA
j_call: TRBJ2-1

cdr3_aa: CASSYFGGTETQYF
cdr3_nt: TGTGCCAGCAGTTACTTTGGGGGGACCGAGACCCAGTACTTC
clone_size: NA
v_call: TRBV6-5
d_call: NA
j_call: TRBJ2-5

cdr3_aa: CAWSEWGLAGVTDTQYF
cdr3_nt: TGTGCCTGGAGTGAGTGGGGACTAGCGGGAGTCACAGATACGCAGTATTTT
clone_size: NA
v_call: TRBV30
d_call: TRBD2
j_call: TRBJ2-3

cdr3_aa: CASTPMQDTYEQYF
cdr3_nt: TGTGCCAGCACACCCATGCAGGATACCTACGAGCAGTACTTC
clone_size: NA
v_call: TRBV13
d_call: NA
j_call: TRBJ2-7

cdr3_aa: CASSFGLAPYNEQFF
cdr3_nt: TGTGCCAGCAGCTTCGGACTAGCGCCGTACAATGAGCAGTTCTTC
clone_size: NA
v_call: TRBV6-5
d_call: TRBD2
j_call: TRBJ2-1

cdr3_aa: CASSLGGLVYEQYF
cdr3_nt: TGTGCCAGCAGCCTAGGAGGACTAGTCTACGAGCAGTACTTC
clone_size: once
v_call: TRBV14
d_call: TRBD2
j_call: TRBJ2-7

cdr3_aa: CASSLGFGYEQYF
cdr3_nt: TGTGCCAGCAGCTTGGGGTTCGGCTACGAGCAGTACTTC
clone_size: NA
v_call: TRBV7-8
d_call: NA
j_call: TRBJ2-7

cdr3_aa: CASSTSGGWGYEQYF
cdr3_nt: TGTGCCAGCAGCACCTCAGGGGGGTGGGGATACGAGCAGTACTTC
clone_size: NA
v_call: TRBV7-8
d_call: NA
j_call: TRBJ2-7

cdr3_aa: CASSQDRGSSIRGYTF
cdr3_nt: TGCGCCAGCAGCCAAGATAGGGGGTCGAGTATTCGTGGCTACACCTTC
clone_size: NA
v_call: TRBV4-3
d_call: NA
j_call: TRBJ1-2

cdr3_aa: CAISGRTSGRSYNEQFF
cdr3_nt: TGTGCCATCAGTGGGAGGACTAGCGGGAGATCCTACAATGAGCAGTTCTTC
clone_size: NA
v_call: TRBV10-3
d_call: TRBD2
j_call: TRBJ2-1

cdr3_aa: CASSTHYEQYF
cdr3_nt: TGTGCCAGCAGTACCCACTACGAGCAGTACTTC
clone_size: NA
v_call: TRBV6-5
d_call: NA
j_call: TRBJ2-7

cdr3_aa: CASRQGNEQFF
cdr3_nt: TGCGCCAGCAGGCAGGGTAATGAGCAGTTCTTC
clone_size: NA
v_call: TRBV5-1
d_call: NA
j_call: TRBJ2-1

cdr3_aa: CASSDGATYEQYF
cdr3_nt: TGTGCCAGCAGCGACGGGGCAACCTACGAGCAGTACTTC
clone_size: once
v_call: TRBV9
d_call: NA
j_call: TRBJ2-7

cdr3_aa: CASSQDPPSWYEQYF
cdr3_nt: TGTGCCAGCAGCCAAGACCCGCCGAGCTGGTACGAGCAGTACTTC
clone_size: NA
v_call: TRBV7-2
d_call: NA
j_call: TRBJ2-7

cdr3_aa: CASSLGGRLYGYTF
cdr3_nt: TGTGCCAGCAGCTTAGGAGGGAGATTATATGGCTACACCTTC
clone_size: NA
v_call: TRBV7-8
d_call: NA
j_call: TRBJ1-2

cdr3_aa: CASSPRTAAGYGYTF
cdr3_nt: TGTGCCAGCAGCCCCCGGACGGCCGCGGGCTATGGCTACACCTTC
clone_size: NA
v_call: TRBV5-4
d_call: NA
j_call: TRBJ1-2

cdr3_aa: CASSVNRGPREQYF
cdr3_nt: TGTGCCAGCAGTGTCAACAGGGGGCCGAGGGAGCAGTACTTC
clone_size: once
v_call: TRBV9
d_call: TRBD1
j_call: TRBJ2-7

cdr3_aa: CASSYSGGPYNEQFF
cdr3_nt: TGTGCCAGCAGTTACTCGGGCGGCCCCTACAATGAGCAGTTCTTC
clone_size: NA
v_call: TRBV6-5
d_call: NA
j_call: TRBJ2-1

cdr3_aa: CASSSRLAETQETQYF
cdr3_nt: TGTGCCAGCAGCTCCCGACTAGCGGAGACCCAAGAGACCCAGTACTTC
clone_size: NA
v_call: TRBV7-9
d_call: TRBD2
j_call: TRBJ2-5

cdr3_aa: CASSSRTGGHEQYF
cdr3_nt: TGCGCCAGCAGCTCGCGGACAGGGGGCCACGAGCAGTACTTC
clone_size: NA
v_call: TRBV5-1
d_call: TRBD1
j_call: TRBJ2-7

cdr3_aa: CASSLLREGVGTEAFF
cdr3_nt: TGCGCCAGCAGCCTCCTCAGGGAGGGGGTTGGTACTGAAGCTTTCTTT
clone_size: NA
v_call: TRBV10-2
d_call: NA
j_call: TRBJ1-1

cdr3_aa: CASSSSGGESGELFF
cdr3_nt: TGTGCCAGCAGCTCCTCAGGGGGAGAGAGCGGGGAGCTGTTTTTT
clone_size: NA
v_call: TRBV11-2
d_call: TRBD1
j_call: TRBJ2-2

cdr3_aa: CASSIRGRYEQYF
cdr3_nt: TGTGCCAGTAGTATCCGGGGGCGCTACGAGCAGTACTTC
clone_size: NA
v_call: TRBV19
d_call: NA
j_call: TRBJ2-7

cdr3_aa: CASSLAKGLAGGPSTGELFF
cdr3_nt: TGCGCCAGCAGCCTAGCGAAAGGACTAGCGGGAGGGCCCTCCACCGGGGAGCTGTTTTTT
clone_size: NA
v_call: TRBV5-1
d_call: TRBD2
j_call: TRBJ2-2

cdr3_aa: CASSQDSEDHTIYF
cdr3_nt: TGCGCCAGCAGCCAAGATAGCGAGGATCACACCATATATTTT
clone_size: once
v_call: TRBV4-3
d_call: NA
j_call: TRBJ1-3

cdr3_aa: CASSVGTSGTYEQYF
cdr3_nt: TGTGCCAGCAGCGTAGGGACTAGCGGGACTTACGAGCAGTACTTC
clone_size: NA
v_call: TRBV9
d_call: TRBD2
j_call: TRBJ2-7

cdr3_aa: CASSFDGSNTGELFF
cdr3_nt: TGTGCCAGCAGTTTCGACGGTTCGAACACCGGGGAGCTGTTTTTT
clone_size: NA
v_call: TRBV28
d_call: NA
j_call: TRBJ2-2

cdr3_aa: CASSIMLRGGRRSYEQYF
cdr3_nt: TGTGCCAGTAGTATTATGCTACGAGGCGGGAGAAGGTCCTACGAGCAGTACTTC
clone_size: NA
v_call: TRBV19
d_call: TRBD2
j_call: TRBJ2-7

cdr3_aa: CASSQDPHQGRETQYF
cdr3_nt: TGCGCCAGCAGCCAAGATCCTCACCAGGGACGGGAGACCCAGTACTTC
clone_size: NA
v_call: TRBV4-1
d_call: NA
j_call: TRBJ2-5

cdr3_aa: CASSVGPNTEAFF
cdr3_nt: TGTGCCAGCAGCGTAGGCCCAAACACTGAAGCTTTCTTT
clone_size: few
v_call: TRBV9
d_call: NA
j_call: TRBJ1-1

cdr3_aa: CASSYRVDTEAFF
cdr3_nt: TGTGCCAGCAGTTATAGGGTGGACACTGAAGCTTTCTTT
clone_size: NA
v_call: TRBV6-5
d_call: NA
j_call: TRBJ1-1

cdr3_aa: CASSLRQGSVLTEAFF
cdr3_nt: TGTGCCAGCAGTCTACGACAGGGAAGTGTTCTGACTGAAGCTTTCTTT
clone_size: NA
v_call: TRBV27
d_call: TRBD1
j_call: TRBJ1-1

cdr3_aa: CASMDRGHTGELFF
cdr3_nt: TGTGCCAGCATGGACAGGGGGCACACCGGGGAGCTGTTTTTT
clone_size: NA
v_call: TRBV2
d_call: TRBD1
j_call: TRBJ2-2

cdr3_aa: CASSMGTGLQETQYF
cdr3_nt: TGTGCCAGCAGCATGGGGACAGGGCTTCAAGAGACCCAGTACTTC
clone_size: NA
v_call: TRBV11-3
d_call: TRBD1
j_call: TRBJ2-5